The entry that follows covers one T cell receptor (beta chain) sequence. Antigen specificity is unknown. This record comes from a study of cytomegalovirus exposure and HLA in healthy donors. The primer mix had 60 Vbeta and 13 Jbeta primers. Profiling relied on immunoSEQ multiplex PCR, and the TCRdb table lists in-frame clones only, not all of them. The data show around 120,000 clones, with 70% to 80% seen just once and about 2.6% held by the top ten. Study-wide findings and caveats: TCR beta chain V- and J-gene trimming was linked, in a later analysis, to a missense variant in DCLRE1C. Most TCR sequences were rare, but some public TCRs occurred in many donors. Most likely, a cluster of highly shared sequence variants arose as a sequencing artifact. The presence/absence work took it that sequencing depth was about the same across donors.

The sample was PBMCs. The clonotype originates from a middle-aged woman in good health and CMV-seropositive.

The CDR3 region is CASSIGQGAYEQYF. CDR3 DNA: TGTGCCAGTAGTATAGGGCAGGGGGCCTACGAGCAGTACTTC. The chain uses TRBV19 and TRBJ2-7; 7 bases are a match to TRBD1. CDR3 size: 14 residues. Germline V gene sequence: CDR1 LNHDA, CDR2 SQIVND (reference sequence). Unmatched junction bases numbered 2, after V lost 1 base and J lost 2 bases.